These T cell receptor beta chains were read from a single sample in a study of regulatory T cells in long-lasting Graves disease. TCRdb re-derived calls from the multiplex PCR reads in MiXCR, one entry per CDR3 protein. The table includes around 470,000 distinct CDR3 sequences, about 15% detected once. This sample also appeared in a second study, on T cells in Graves' hyperthyroidism and ophthalmopathy.

Sequences were derived from peripheral blood mononuclear cells (PBMCs), sampled at new diagnosis, from a patient treated with antithyroid drugs. These receptors were collected from a woman aged 45-65 years with Graves disease. The CDR3 runs from the conserved cysteine through the conserved F or W. A D gene is named only where the DNA matches it firmly. The size of a clone is reported for some rows only, either as once, few or many, or as a class for expanded clones.

>NA|TRBV28|few|TRBJ1-6
CASQGLGSPLHF
TGTGCCAGCCAGGGCCTCGGTTCACCCCTCCACTTT
>TRBD2|TRBV4-1|few|TRBJ2-7
CASSQISRGIAGSTTYEQYF
TGCGCCAGCAGCCAAATATCCCGAGGGATAGCGGGGTCAACAACCTACGAGCAGTACTTC
>NA|TRBV3-1|NA|TRBJ1-4
CASSPYRDPREEKLFF
TGTGCCAGCAGCCCGTACCGGGACCCTCGGGAGGAAAAACTGTTTTTT
>NA|TRBV28|many|TRBJ2-6
CASSYFSGANVLTF
TGTGCCAGCAGCTACTTCTCTGGGGCCAACGTCCTGACTTTC
>NA|TRBV28|many|TRBJ2-3
CASSFLGDNTDTQYF
TGTGCCAGCAGTTTTTTAGGGGACAACACAGATACGCAGTATTTT
>NA|TRBV5-4|NA|TRBJ2-2
CASRAGVNTGELFF
TGTGCCAGCAGAGCCGGGGTGAACACCGGGGAGCTGTTTTTT
>NA|TRBV28|few|TRBJ2-1
CASSFFYSWVPGSKSSYNEQFF
TGTGCCAGCAGTTTTTTTTATTCTTGGGTTCCCGGGAGCAAGAGCTCCTACAATGAGCAGTTCTTC
>NA|TRBV5-1|NA|TRBJ2-6
CASSPGHVSGANVLTF
TGCGCCAGCAGCCCGGGACACGTCTCTGGGGCCAACGTCCTGACTTTC
>NA|TRBV19|NA|TRBJ1-2
CASSPADNTLNYGYTF
TGTGCCAGTAGTCCAGCAGACAACACCCTAAACTATGGCTACACCTTC
>TRBD1|TRBV14|NA|TRBJ1-3
CASSPQGHSGNTIYF
TGTGCCAGCAGCCCACAGGGGCACTCTGGAAACACCATATATTTT
>TRBD2|TRBV6-2/TRBV6-3|many|TRBJ2-3
CASSWRGGTDTQYF
TGTGCCAGCAGTTGGCGGGGGGGCACAGATACGCAGTATTTT
>NA|TRBV5-1|many|TRBJ2-3
CASSLVARADTQYF
TGCGCCAGCAGCTTGGTAGCGAGGGCAGATACGCAGTATTTT
>TRBD1|TRBV3-1|NA|TRBJ2-7
CASSPSTGGPYEQYF
TGTGCCAGCAGCCCCTCGACAGGGGGCCCCTACGAGCAGTACTTC
>TRBD2|TRBV20-1|many|TRBJ2-1
CSASSGRAEFYNEQFF
TGCAGTGCAAGCAGCGGGAGGGCCGAGTTTTACAATGAGCAGTTCTTC
>TRBD2|TRBV4-1|NA|TRBJ2-2
CASSQAGGFRLAGVNTGELFF
TGTGCCAGCAGCCAAGCAGGGGGCTTCAGACTAGCGGGAGTGAACACCGGGGAGCTGTTTTTT
>NA|TRBV7-8|many|TRBJ2-1
CASSLSRPSSYNEQFF
TGTGCCAGCAGCTTATCCAGGCCCAGCTCCTACAATGAGCAGTTCTTC
>NA|TRBV18|many|TRBJ2-7
CASSPGGRGRYEQYF
TGTGCCAGCTCACCAGGGGGCAGGGGCCGATACGAGCAGTACTTC
>NA|TRBV28|many|TRBJ2-1
CASTPAISYNEQFF
TGTGCCAGCACTCCGGCCATCTCCTACAATGAGCAGTTCTTC
>TRBD1|TRBV5-1|many|TRBJ2-2
CASSLDGTGNTGELFF
TGCGCCAGCAGCTTGGACGGGACAGGGAACACCGGGGAGCTGTTTTTT
>NA|TRBV10-2|many|TRBJ1-1
CASSDLPWQMNTEAFF
TGCGCCAGCAGTGACCTTCCTTGGCAGATGAACACTGAAGCTTTCTTT